The entry below gives a single T cell receptor (beta chain) sequence along with its context. Time point specified: recipient sample about 28 days before transplant, after cytoreduction. Libraries were prepared by immunoSEQ multiplex PCR; TCRdb keeps only in-frame clonotypes and omits some of them. The sample holds around 45,000 clones, about four fifths seen once. This record belongs to a study of T cell clonotyping in hematopoietic cell transplantation. Study overall: Cytoreduction preceded collection of pretransplant recipient samples.

Trimming took 4 bases from V and 4 from J; bases not matched to a gene: 14. CDR1 is LNHDA and CDR2 is SQIVND in the germline V gene (reference sequence). The CDR3 is 18 residues long. Sequenced material: peripheral blood mononuclear cells, taken before stem cell transplant. This chain links TRBV19 with TRBJ2-3; 10 bases fit TRBD2. The source of this sequence is a man in his fifties or sixties with myelodysplastic syndrome. Some clones in this sample may be carry-over from other donors' samples. The CDR3 nucleotides are TGTGCCAGTAGTAGGCCAGCGGGGGGGCGGTCGTTCTCAGATACGCAGTATTTT. This gives the protein CASSRPAGGRSFSDTQYF.